The sequence of this T cell receptor beta chain was determined in a study of identifying expanded T cells in peripheral blood. Here immunoSEQ multiplex PCR was the method, and the copy in TCRdb shows in-frame clones only, minus some. The table shows some 100,000 clones, with around 88% occurring only once. This CDR3 has 17 residues. CDR1 is KGHSH, CDR2 LQKENI, per germline. V was pared by 3 bases and J by 3 bases, with 17 bases between. This chain connects TRBV18 to TRBJ2-2, with a tentative D call TRBD1 (5 bases). This TCR derives from a person aged 18 to 70 in good health. Sequencing used blood. The CDR3 DNA is TGTGCCAGCTCACCTAGTCTCCAGGGCAAGGACACCGGGGAGCTGTTTTTT. The encoded protein is CASSPSLQGKDTGELFF. The variable domain in full, completed from reference TRBV18 and TRBJ2-2, reads NAGVMQNPRHLVRRRGQEARLRCSPMKGHSHVYWYRQLPEEGLKFMVYLQKENIIDESGMPKERFSAEFPKEGPSILRIQQVVRGDSAAYFCASSPSLQGKDTGELFFGEGSRLTVL.